This T cell receptor beta chain was profiled in a study of blood T cell repertoires in COVID-19. Study information: Nucleic acid was either cDNA or gDNA, and it came from T cells, B-cell-depleted T cells, or PBMCs.

This clone was recorded only once. Authors' analysis steps: Reference gene primer amplification in the assay estimated nucleated cell counts. Clones were sequenced by immunoSEQ multiplex PCR, and TCRdb holds only the in-frame ones, with some missing. D and trimming come from the DNA, and the V and J calls and clone size come from that table. Of around 310,000 clones in the sample, 70% to 90% are singletons; the top ten hold under 4.5%. V lost 6 bases and J lost 7, with 15 bases in between. This CDR3 is built from 14 residues. The germline CDR1 and CDR2 sequences are SNHLY and FYNNEI. This clonotype was sampled from a woman between 50 and 59 years old with active or convalescent COVID-19. The sample taken for sequencing was peripheral blood. The V gene is TRBV2, the J gene TRBJ1-4; D may be TRBD1 (5 bases). This CDR3 reads CASRFDRGTEKLFF. CDR3 in DNA: TGTGCCAGCAGGTTCGACAGAGGAACTGAAAAACTGTTTTTT.